This TCR beta chain was recovered during a study of OX40 agonist ivuxolimab in advanced cancers. Looking at the study overall: The drug used for patients, ivuxolimab, was an agonistic anti-OX40 (CD134) antibody. General study points: Blood T cells, both CD4+ and CD8+, expanded clonally by week 6 at 0.1 to 3.0 mg/kg.

The CDR3 contains 16 residues. The germline V and J ends were trimmed by 1 base and 0 bases, with 10 bases remaining between them. Germline V gene data show CDR1 as LNHDA and CDR2 as SQIVND (reference sequence). The protocol was immunoSEQ multiplex PCR, while the TCRdb copy is restricted to in-frame clones and leaves out a portion. The sample consists of approximately 40,000 clones, 80% of them appearing once. Comments on this clone: The antigen remains undetermined.

Patients were ineligible given autoimmune disease history or systemic immunosuppression. The chain combines TRBV19 with TRBJ2-4, with a weak D call TRBD2 (6 bases). This specimen consisted of CD4+ or CD8+ T cells sorted from blood, obtained in a trial of the OX40 agonist ivuxolimab. This clonotype originated in an adult with an advanced solid tumor such as melanoma, head and neck, liver or kidney cancer. This chain's CDR3 is CASSIGTILAKNIQYF. The CDR3 DNA is TGTGCCAGTAGTATAGGGACTATTCTAGCCAAAAACATTCAGTACTTC. The full variable domain, completed using reference TRBV19 and TRBJ2-4, is DGGITQSPKYLFRKEGQNVTLSCEQNLNHDAMYWYRQDPGQGLRLIYYSQIVNDFQKGDIAEGYSVSREKKESFPLTVTSAQKNPTAFYLCASSIGTILAKNIQYFGAGTRLSVL.